This T cell receptor (beta chain) was recorded in a study of T cell changes during pregnancy in multiple sclerosis. Using immunoSEQ multiplex PCR, the repertoire was profiled, and TCRdb retains in-frame clones only, with some absent. The sample records about 72,000 clones, roughly 91% being singletons. The V gene end was trimmed by 1 base and the J gene end by 3 bases; junction bases not matched to a gene: 14. CDR1 is LGHNA, CDR2 YSLEER, per germline. The CDR3 has 18 amino acids. This clonotype was obtained from a female donor in good health, enrolled as a control in a pregnancy study. V usage is TRBV4-3 and J usage is TRBJ2-5, with TRBD1 matching over 7 bases. This specimen consisted of peripheral blood, obtained in the third trimester of pregnancy. In DNA form, the CDR3 reads TGCGCCAGCAGCCAAGTAGGGGGCCGGGGACAGAGGGAAGAGACCCAGTACTTC. Translating gives CASSQVGGRGQREETQYF.